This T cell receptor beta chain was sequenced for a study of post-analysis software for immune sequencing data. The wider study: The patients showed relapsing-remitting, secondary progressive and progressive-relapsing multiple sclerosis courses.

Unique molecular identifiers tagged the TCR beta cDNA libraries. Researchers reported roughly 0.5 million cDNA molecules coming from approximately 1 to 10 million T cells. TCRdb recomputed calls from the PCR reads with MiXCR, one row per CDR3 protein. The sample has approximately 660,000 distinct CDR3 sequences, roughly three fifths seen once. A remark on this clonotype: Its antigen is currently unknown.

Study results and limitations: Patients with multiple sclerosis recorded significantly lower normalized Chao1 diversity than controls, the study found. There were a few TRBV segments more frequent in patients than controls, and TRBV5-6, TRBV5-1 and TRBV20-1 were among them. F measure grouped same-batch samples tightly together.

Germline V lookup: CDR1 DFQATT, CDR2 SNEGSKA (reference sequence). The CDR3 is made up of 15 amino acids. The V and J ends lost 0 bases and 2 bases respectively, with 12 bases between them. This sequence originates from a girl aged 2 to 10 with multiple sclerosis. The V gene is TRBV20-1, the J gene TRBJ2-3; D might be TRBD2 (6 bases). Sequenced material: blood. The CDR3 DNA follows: TGCAGTGCTAGAGAACCGGGACTCCCCACAGATACGCAGTATTTT. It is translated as CSAREPGLPTDTQYF.